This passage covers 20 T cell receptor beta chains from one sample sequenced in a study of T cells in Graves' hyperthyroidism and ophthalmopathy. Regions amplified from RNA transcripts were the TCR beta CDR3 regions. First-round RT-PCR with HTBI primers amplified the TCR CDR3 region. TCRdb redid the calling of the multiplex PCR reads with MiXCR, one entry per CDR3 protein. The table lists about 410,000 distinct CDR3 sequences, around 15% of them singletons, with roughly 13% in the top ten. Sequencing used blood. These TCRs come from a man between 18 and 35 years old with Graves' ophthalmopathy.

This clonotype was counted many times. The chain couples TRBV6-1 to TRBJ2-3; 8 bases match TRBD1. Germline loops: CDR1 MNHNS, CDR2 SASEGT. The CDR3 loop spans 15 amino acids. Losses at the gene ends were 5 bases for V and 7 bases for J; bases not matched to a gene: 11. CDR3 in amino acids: CASSQTGDASYTQYF. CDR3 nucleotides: TGTGCCAGCAGTCAGACAGGGGACGCCTCATATACGCAGTATTTT.

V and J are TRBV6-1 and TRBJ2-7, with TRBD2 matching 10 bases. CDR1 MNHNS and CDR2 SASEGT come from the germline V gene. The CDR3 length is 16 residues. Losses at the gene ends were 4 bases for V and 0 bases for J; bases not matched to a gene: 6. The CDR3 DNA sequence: TGTGCCAGCAGTGCCCTAGCGGGGGTAACCTCCTACGAGCAGTACTTC. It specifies CASSALAGVTSYEQYF.

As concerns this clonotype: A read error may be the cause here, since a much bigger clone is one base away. CDR3: CAWSGGQGYAF. The DNA for the CDR3 is TGTGCCTGGAGTGGGGGGCAGGGCTACGCCTTC. The chain links TRBV30 to TRBJ1-2; possibly TRBD1 for D (6 bases). The V gene's germline CDR1 is GTSNPN and CDR2 SVGIG (reference sequence). This CDR3 is 11 amino acids long.

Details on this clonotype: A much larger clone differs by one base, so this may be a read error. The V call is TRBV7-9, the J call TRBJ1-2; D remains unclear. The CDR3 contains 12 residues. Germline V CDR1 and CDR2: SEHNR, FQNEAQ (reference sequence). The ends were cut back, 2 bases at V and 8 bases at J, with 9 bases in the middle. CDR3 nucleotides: TGTGCCAGCAGCTTATGCAGCGGCGGCTACACCTTC. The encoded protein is CASSLCSGGYTF.

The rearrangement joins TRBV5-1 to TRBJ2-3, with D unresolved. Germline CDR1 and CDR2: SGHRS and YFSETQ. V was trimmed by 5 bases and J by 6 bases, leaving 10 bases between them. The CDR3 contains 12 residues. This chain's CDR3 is CASSLPDDTQYF. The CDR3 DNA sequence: TGCGCCAGCAGTCTCCCAGACGATACGCAGTATTTT.

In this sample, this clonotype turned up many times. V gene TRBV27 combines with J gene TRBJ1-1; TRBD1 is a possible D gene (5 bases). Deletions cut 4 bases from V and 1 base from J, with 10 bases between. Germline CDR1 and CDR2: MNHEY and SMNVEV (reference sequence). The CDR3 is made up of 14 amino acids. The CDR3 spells CASSSPGGNTEAFF. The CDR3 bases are TGTGCCAGCAGTTCGCCGGGGGGGAACACTGAAGCTTTCTTT.

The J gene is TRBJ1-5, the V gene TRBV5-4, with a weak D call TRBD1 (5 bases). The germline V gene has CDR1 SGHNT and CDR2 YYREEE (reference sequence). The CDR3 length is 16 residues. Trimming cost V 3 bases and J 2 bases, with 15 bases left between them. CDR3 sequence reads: CASSWGSKVGNQPQHF. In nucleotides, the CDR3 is TGTGCCAGCAGCTGGGGGAGCAAGGTCGGCAATCAGCCCCAGCATTTT.

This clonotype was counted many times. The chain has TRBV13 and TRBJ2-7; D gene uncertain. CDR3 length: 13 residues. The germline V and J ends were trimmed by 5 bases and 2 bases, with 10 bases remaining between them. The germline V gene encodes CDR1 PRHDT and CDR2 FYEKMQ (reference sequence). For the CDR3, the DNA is TGTGCCAGCAGCCTAGACAACCCCTACGAGCAGTACTTC. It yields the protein CASSLDNPYEQYF.

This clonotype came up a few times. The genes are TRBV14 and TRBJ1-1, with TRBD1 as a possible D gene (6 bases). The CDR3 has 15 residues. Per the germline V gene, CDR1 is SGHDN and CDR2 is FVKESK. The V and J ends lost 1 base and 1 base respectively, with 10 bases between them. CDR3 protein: CASSQGGRGNTEAFF. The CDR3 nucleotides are TGTGCCAGCAGCCAAGGGGGCAGGGGGAACACTGAAGCTTTCTTT.

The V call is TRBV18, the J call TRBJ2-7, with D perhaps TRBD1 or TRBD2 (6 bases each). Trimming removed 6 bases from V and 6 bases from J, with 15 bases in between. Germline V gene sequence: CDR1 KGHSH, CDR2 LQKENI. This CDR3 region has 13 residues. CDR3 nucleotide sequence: TGTGCCAGCTCGCCTCCGGGGGCGGCCGAGCAGTACTTC. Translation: CASSPPGAAEQYF.

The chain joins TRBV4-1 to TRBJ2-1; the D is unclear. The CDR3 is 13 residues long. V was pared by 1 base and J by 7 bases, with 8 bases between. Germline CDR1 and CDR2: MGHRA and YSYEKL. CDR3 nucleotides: TGCGCCAGCAGCCAAGTCCCCCCGAATGAGCAGTTCTTC. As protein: CASSQVPPNEQFF.

CDR3 in DNA: TGTGCCAGCAGCCACTGGAGGGATGAGGAATACGAGCAGTACTTC. Amino acids: CASSHWRDEEYEQYF. The rearrangement links TRBV13 to TRBJ2-7, with a possible D match to TRBD2 (6 bases). The CDR3 runs to 15 residues. Germline V CDR1 and CDR2: PRHDT, FYEKMQ (reference sequence). The V end was cut by 5 bases, the J end by 4 bases, with 18 bases between. Full variable domain (outside the CDR3, taken from reference TRBV13 and TRBJ2-7): AAGVIQSPRHLIKEKRETATLKCYPIPRHDTVYWYQQGPGQDPQFLISFYEKMQSDKGSIPDRFSAQQFSDYHSELNMSSLELGDSALYFCASSHWRDEEYEQYFGPGTRLTVT.

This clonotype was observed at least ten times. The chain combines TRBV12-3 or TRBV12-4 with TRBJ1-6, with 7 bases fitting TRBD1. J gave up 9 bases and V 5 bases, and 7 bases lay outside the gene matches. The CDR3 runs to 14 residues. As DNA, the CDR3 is TGTGCCAGCAGTCGGGACAGTTATTCTTCACCCCTCCACTTT. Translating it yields CASSRDSYSSPLHF.

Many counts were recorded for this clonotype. The CDR3 loop is CASSFTSYEQYF. Written as DNA, the CDR3 is TGTGCCAGCAGTTTCACGTCCTACGAGCAGTACTTC. This chain links TRBV2 with TRBJ2-7; D is ambiguous. Between the trimmed V and J ends, which lost 5 bases and 1 base, there was a span of 6 bases. From germline, CDR1 is SNHLY and CDR2 FYNNEI. CDR3 length equals 12 residues.

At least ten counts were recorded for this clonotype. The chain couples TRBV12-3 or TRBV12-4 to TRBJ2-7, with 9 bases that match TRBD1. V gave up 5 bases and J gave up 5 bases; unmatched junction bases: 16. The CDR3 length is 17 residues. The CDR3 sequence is CASSRPGTGLVRNEQYF. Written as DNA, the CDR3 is TGTGCCAGCAGTCGTCCCGGGACAGGGTTGGTAAGGAACGAGCAGTACTTC.

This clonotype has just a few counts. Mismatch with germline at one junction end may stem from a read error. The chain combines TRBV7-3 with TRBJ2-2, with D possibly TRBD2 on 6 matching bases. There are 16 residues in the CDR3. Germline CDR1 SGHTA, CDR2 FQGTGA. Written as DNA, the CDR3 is TGTGCCAGCAGCTTCCGCCCCGGAGGGAACACCGGGGAGCTGCTTTTT. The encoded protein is CASSFRPGGNTGELLF.

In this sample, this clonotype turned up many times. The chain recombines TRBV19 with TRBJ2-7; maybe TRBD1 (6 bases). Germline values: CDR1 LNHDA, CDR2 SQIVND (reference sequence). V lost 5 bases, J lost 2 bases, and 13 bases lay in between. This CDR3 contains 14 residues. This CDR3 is CASSRTRGTYEQYF. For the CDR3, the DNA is TGTGCCAGTAGTCGAACAAGGGGGACCTACGAGCAGTACTTC.

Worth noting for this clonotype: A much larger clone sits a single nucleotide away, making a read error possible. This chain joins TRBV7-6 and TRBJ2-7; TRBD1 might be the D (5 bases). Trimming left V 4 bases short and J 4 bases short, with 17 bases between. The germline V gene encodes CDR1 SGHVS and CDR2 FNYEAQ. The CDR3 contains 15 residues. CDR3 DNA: TGTGCCAGCAGCTCATATGGGGCACCTTCTTACGAGCAGTACTTC. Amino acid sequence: CASSSYGAPSYEQYF.

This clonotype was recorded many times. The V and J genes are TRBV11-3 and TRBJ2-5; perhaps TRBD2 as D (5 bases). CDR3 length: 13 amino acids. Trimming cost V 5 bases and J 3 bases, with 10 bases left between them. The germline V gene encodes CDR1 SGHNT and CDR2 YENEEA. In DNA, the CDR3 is TGTGCCAGCAGCAGGGAGACGGAAGAGACCCAGTACTTC. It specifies CASSRETEETQYF.

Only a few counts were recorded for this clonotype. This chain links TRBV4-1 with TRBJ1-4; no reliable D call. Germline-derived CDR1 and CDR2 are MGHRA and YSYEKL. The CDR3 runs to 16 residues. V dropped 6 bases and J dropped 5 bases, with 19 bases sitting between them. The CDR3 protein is CASSQTYATLNEKLFF. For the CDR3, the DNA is TGCGCCAGCAGTCAGACCTACGCGACCCTCAATGAAAAACTGTTTTTT.